This T cell receptor beta chain was captured in a study of shared clonotypes between healthy human individuals. Subsets obtained from CD4+ cells comprised CD45RA+ naive and CD45RA-negative memory cells. Data came from immunoSEQ multiplex PCR; TCRdb stores just in-frame clones and leaves some out. The sample comprises roughly 1 million clones, 75% of which are singletons, and around 1.5% rests with the top ten. Germline lookup yields CDR1 SGHAT and CDR2 FQNNGV. The ends lost 5 bases at V and 0 bases at J; junction bases unmatched: 7. The CDR3 loop spans 15 amino acids. Points on this clone: Its specificity is not known.

Whole-study findings and limits: Clonotype sharing among the donors was expected to vary with sequencing depth.

The clonotype was recovered from a man between 18 and 29 years old in good health. Source material: memory CD4+ T cells sorted from blood. Subset given: CD45RA-negative fraction. This chain uses TRBV11-2 with TRBJ2-7; 7 nucleotides line up with TRBD2. Written as DNA, the CDR3 is TGTGCCAGCAGCCCCGGACTAGTAAGCTCCTACGAGCAGTACTTC. Its translation is CASSPGLVSSYEQYF.